These 23 T cell receptor beta chains were all obtained from the same sample, sequenced in a study of blood T cell repertoires in COVID-19. Sequencing used immunoSEQ multiplex PCR; TCRdb keeps in-frame clones, though not all of them. The sample carries approximately 260,000 clones, about 90% recorded once. The sequenced sample was peripheral blood. The receptors here all came from a woman aged 55-69 years with COVID-19, enrolled during active disease.

J is TRBJ1-2 and V is TRBV18; D might be TRBD1 (6 bases). The CDR3 sequence is 14 residues long. The germline V and J ends were trimmed by 3 bases and 2 bases, with 10 bases remaining between them. Germline V CDR1 and CDR2: KGHSH, LQKENI. The CDR3 DNA sequence: TGTGCCAGCTCACCTCTTCAGGGGAACTATGGCTACACCTTC. This translates into CASSPLQGNYGYTF.

The chain has TRBV2 and TRBJ1-2; no reliable D call. Trimming pared 7 bases from V and 4 bases from J, leaving 7 bases between. This CDR3 is built from 11 residues. Germline CDR1 SNHLY, CDR2 FYNNEI. DNA for the CDR3: TGTGCCAGCAACGAGGGCTATGGCTACACCTTC. Its protein product is CASNEGYGYTF.

The chain carries TRBV6-5 and TRBJ1-2; TRBD1 matches 10 bases. This CDR3 comprises 16 residues. CDR1 and CDR2 (germline): MNHEY, SVGAGI. V gave up 4 bases and J gave up 8 bases; unmatched junction bases: 13. CDR3 sequence (DNA): TGTGCCAGCAGTTCTCCGACAGGGGGCGGACTGGGCGGCTACACCTTC. Its protein product is CASSSPTGGGLGGYTF.

Only one count was recorded for this clone. The chain has TRBV6-6 and TRBJ2-5; a weak D match, TRBD1 (6 bases). V dropped 2 bases and J dropped 1 base, with 14 bases sitting between them. The CDR3 is 16 amino acids. CDR1 and CDR2 from the germline V gene are MNHNY and SVGAGI (reference sequence). CDR3 residues: CASSYRKTGTQETQYF. The CDR3, as DNA: TGTGCCAGCAGTTACCGCAAAACAGGGACCCAAGAGACCCAGTACTTC.

V usage is TRBV7-9 and J usage is TRBJ1-2; TRBD1 matches 8 bases. The CDR3 contains 14 residues. Germline V gene sequence: CDR1 SEHNR, CDR2 FQNEAQ (reference sequence). J gave up 8 bases and V 5 bases, and 10 bases lay outside the gene matches. Written as DNA, the CDR3 is TGTGCCAGCAGCCCCCCGGGACAGGCACCCGGCTACACCTTC. Its protein is CASSPPGQAPGYTF.

V usage is TRBV7-9 and J usage is TRBJ1-4; tentatively, D is TRBD1 (6 bases). CDR3 length: 14 residues. Per the germline V gene, CDR1 is SEHNR and CDR2 is FQNEAQ (reference sequence). Deletions cut 5 bases from V and 2 bases from J, with 9 bases between. The DNA of the CDR3 is TGTGCCAGCAGCCACGACAGGACTAATGAAAAACTGTTTTTT. Translation gives CASSHDRTNEKLFF.

This chain links TRBV3-1 (or the pseudogene TRBV3-2) with TRBJ1-2; no reliable D call. Germline-derived CDR1 and CDR2 are LGHDT and YNNKEL (reference sequence). V gave up 1 base and J gave up 5 bases, with 8 bases separating them. This CDR3 has 13 residues. The CDR3 DNA reads TGTGCCAGCAGCCAAGGGTTGAGATATGGCTACACCTTC. This gives the protein CASSQGLRYGYTF.

The rearrangement uses TRBV9 and TRBJ1-2; D might be TRBD1 (6 bases). The V end was cut by 2 bases, the J end by 2 bases, with 19 bases between. Germline V gene lookup returns CDR1 SGDLS and CDR2 YYNGEE. The CDR3 covers 17 residues. This chain's CDR3 is CASSVVTGFRGNYGYTF. The CDR3, as DNA: TGTGCCAGCAGCGTGGTGACAGGATTCCGAGGGAACTATGGCTACACCTTC.

V gene TRBV19 combines with J gene TRBJ1-4; D remains unclear. The CDR3 is 15 amino acids. V lost 7 bases and J 0 bases, leaving 12 bases between the germline ends. Germline values: CDR1 LNHDA, CDR2 SQIVND (reference sequence). CDR3 loop: CASNRGWATNEKLFF. In DNA, the CDR3 is TGTGCCAGTAATCGCGGATGGGCAACTAATGAAAAACTGTTTTTT. The complete variable domain, with remaining parts taken from reference TRBV19 and TRBJ1-4, reads DGGITQSPKYLFRKEGQNVTLSCEQNLNHDAMYWYRQDPGQGLRLIYYSQIVNDFQKGDIAEGYSVSREKKESFPLTVTSAQKNPTAFYLCASNRGWATNEKLFFGSGTQLSVL.

J is TRBJ1-2 and V is TRBV6-2 or TRBV6-3; TRBD1 aligns across 12 bases. CDR3 length equals 15 residues. Germline V gene lookup returns CDR1 MNHEY and CDR2 SVGEGT. J lost 7 bases, V lost 5 bases, and 8 bases had no gene match. The CDR3 loop reads CASSRGDRGQRGYTF. CDR3 sequence (DNA): TGTGCCAGCAGTCGCGGGGACAGGGGGCAGCGTGGCTACACCTTC.

The chain has TRBV5-1 and TRBJ1-3; D perhaps matches TRBD1 (6 bases). Germline V gives CDR1 SGHRS, CDR2 YFSETQ. V was cut by 4 bases and J by 1 base, with 15 bases left in between. The CDR3 loop spans 16 amino acids. The CDR3 nucleotides read TGCGCCAGCAGCCCTAACTCAGACAGGTCTGGAAACACCATATATTTT. Amino acids: CASSPNSDRSGNTIYF.

The table lists this clone with a count of one. The chain carries TRBV7-2 and TRBJ1-2, with D possibly TRBD1 on 6 matching bases. CDR1 is SGHTA, CDR2 FQGNSA, per germline. The length of the CDR3 is 13 residues. V lost 3 bases and J lost 8, with 13 bases in between. The CDR3: CASSLGHREGYTF. DNA of the CDR3: TGTGCCAGCAGCTTGGGACATCGAGAAGGCTACACCTTC. The complete variable domain, with remaining parts taken from reference TRBV7-2 and TRBJ1-2, reads GAGVSQSPSNKVTEKGKDVELRCDPISGHTALYWYRQSLGQGLEFLIYFQGNSAPDKSGLPSDRFSAERTGGSVSTLTIQRTQQEDSAVYLCASSLGHREGYTFGSGTRLTVV.

J is TRBJ1-1 and V is TRBV20-1; D perhaps matches TRBD1 (5 bases). Germline V gene lookup returns CDR1 DFQATT and CDR2 SNEGSKA (reference sequence). The CDR3 length is 10 residues. Trimming shortened V by 6 bases and J by 13 bases, and 15 bases separated the two germline ends. For the CDR3, the DNA is TGCAGTGCGTTTCCAGGGAAGGGTTTCTTT. Translated: CSAFPGKGFF.

This chain connects TRBV19 to TRBJ1-1; 8 bases fit TRBD1. Germline CDR1 and CDR2: LNHDA and SQIVND (reference sequence). V lost 1 base, J lost 5 bases, and 6 bases stayed unmatched. The CDR3 consists of 15 residues. CDR3 sequence (DNA): TGTGCCAGTAGTATAGCTCAGGGGGCTGGAACTGAAGCTTTCTTT. It yields the protein CASSIAQGAGTEAFF.

The chain uses TRBV12-3 or TRBV12-4 and TRBJ2-7; TRBD2 is a possible D gene (6 bases). The CDR3 totals 12 residues. V was trimmed by 6 bases and J by 6 bases, leaving 12 bases between them. CDR3 DNA sequence: TGTGCCAGCAGCCGGACTACTGGCGAGCAGTACTTC. It is translated as CASSRTTGEQYF.

The CDR3 DNA follows: TGTGCCAGCAGCTTAGAGGGGTTGGGCAATGAGCAGTTCTTC. Encoded protein: CASSLEGLGNEQFF. This chain uses TRBV7-2 with TRBJ2-1; D is perhaps TRBD1 (5 bases). The CDR3 consists of 14 residues. From germline, CDR1 is SGHTA and CDR2 FQGNSA. V was clipped by 1 base and J by 6 bases, with 10 bases between them.

The chain links TRBV6-5 to TRBJ1-6; no clear D gene. The CDR3 is 15 amino acids. V lost 10 bases and J 0 bases, leaving 13 bases between the germline ends. Germline CDR1 reads MNHEY; CDR2 reads SVGAGI. CDR3 in amino acids: CATTFSRSYNSPLHF. For the CDR3, the DNA is TGTGCCACCACGTTCAGTCGCTCCTATAATTCACCCCTCCACTTT.

The chain carries TRBV19 and TRBJ1-4, with D maybe TRBD1 (6 bases). CDR1 is LNHDA and CDR2 is SQIVND in the germline V gene (reference sequence). V shed 6 bases and J shed 7 bases, with 12 bases lying between them. CDR3 size: 13 residues. This chain's CDR3 is CASSVRRGEKLFF. For the CDR3, the DNA is TGTGCCAGTAGCGTGCGCAGGGGTGAAAAACTGTTTTTT.

J is TRBJ1-1 and V is TRBV29-1; 8 bases agree with TRBD1. This CDR3 comprises 12 residues. CDR1 and CDR2 (germline): SQVTM, ANQGSEA. Trimming at V came to 1 base and at J to 9 bases, leaving 4 bases not matched to a gene. The CDR3 DNA sequence: TGCAGCGTTGAAGGACAGGGGATAAAAGCTTTCTTT. This codes for CSVEGQGIKAFF.

DNA for the CDR3: TGTGCCAGCGGAAGAGGGGGGGGCTCTGAAGCTTTCTTT. Protein sequence: CASGRGGGSEAFF. The chain employs TRBV7-8 and TRBJ1-1; D might be TRBD1 (6 bases). V lost 8 bases, J lost 6 bases, and 16 bases lay in between. The CDR3 runs to 13 residues. Germline V gene lookup returns CDR1 SGHVS and CDR2 FQNEAQ.

The rearrangement joins TRBV7-2 to TRBJ1-2; TRBD1 might be the D (6 bases). Germline V gene lookup returns CDR1 SGHTA and CDR2 FQGNSA. Trimming removed 4 bases at V and 3 bases at J, with 9 bases between. The CDR3 is 13 amino acids. The CDR3 nucleotides are TGTGCCAGCAGCTACCACAGGGACTATGGCTACACCTTC. It specifies CASSYHRDYGYTF.

The chain joins TRBV7-9 to TRBJ2-1; possibly TRBD2 for D (5 bases). This CDR3 has 11 amino acids. CDR1 SEHNR and CDR2 FQNEAQ come from the germline V gene (reference sequence). Trimming removed 7 bases from V and 12 bases from J, with 13 bases in between. CDR3 coding DNA: TGTGCCAGCACCATCGGAGGTCTGCAGTTCTTC. It specifies CASTIGGLQFF.

The DNA for the CDR3 is TGTGCCAGCGGGGACAGCATGAACACTGAAGCTTTCTTT. This encodes CASGDSMNTEAFF. The chain links TRBV12-3 or TRBV12-4 to TRBJ1-1; 7 bases align to TRBD1. The ends lost 8 bases at V and 0 bases at J; junction bases unmatched: 3. CDR3 length: 13 residues.